A selection of T cell receptor beta chains follows, all from one sample in a study of T cells in Graves' hyperthyroidism and ophthalmopathy. TCRdb analysed the multiplex PCR reads with MiXCR anew, one entry per CDR3 protein. Of a few hundred thousand distinct CDR3 sequences listed, 15% are singletons. The sample was blood. These receptors were collected from a woman in her twenties or thirties with Graves' hyperthyroidism. Both conserved end residues are part of each CDR3. D genes are given only for firm matches. Clone size is shown for a subset of rows, as once, few, many or a class of expanded clone.

>many|TRBJ1-5|NA|TRBV28
CASSLTAGQPQHF
TGTGCCAGCAGTCTCACGGCGGGGCAGCCCCAGCATTTT
>many|TRBJ2-7|NA|TRBV3-1
CASAGTGTNVYEQYF
TGTGCCAGTGCCGGAACCGGGACAAACGTCTATGAGCAGTACTTC
>many|TRBJ1-6|NA|TRBV27
CASSPTPTGLTPLHF
TGTGCCAGCAGTCCCACGCCTACAGGGCTAACACCCCTCCACTTT
>NA|TRBJ2-2|NA|TRBV7-3
CASSLRGGRDTGELFF
TGTGCCAGCTCCCTTCGGGGAGGCCGAGACACCGGGGAGCTGTTTTTT
>few|TRBJ1-5|TRBD1|TRBV19
CASSIGQGVANQPQHF
TGTGCCAGTAGTATTGGACAGGGGGTTGCGAATCAGCCCCAGCATTTT
>many|TRBJ2-4|TRBD2|TRBV2
CAGKTSGFHIQYF
TGTGCCGGCAAAACTAGCGGGTTTCACATTCAGTACTTC
>many|TRBJ2-1|NA|TRBV3-1
CASSQDFAGNSYNEQFF
TGTGCCAGCAGCCAAGATTTCGCGGGAAACTCCTACAATGAGCAGTTCTTC
>few|TRBJ2-7|TRBD2|TRBV10-3
CASHGTSGGEQYF
TGTGCCAGCCACGGGACTAGCGGGGGAGAGCAGTACTTC
>NA|TRBJ2-2|NA|TRBV4-2
CASSQSSATPGELFF
TGTGCCAGCAGCCAATCGTCCGCAACCCCCGGGGAGCTGTTTTTT
>many|TRBJ2-3|TRBD2|TRBV6-1
CASNLAGTSTDTQYF
TGTGCCAGCAATTTAGCGGGAACTAGCACAGATACGCAGTATTTT
>NA|TRBJ2-5|NA|TRBV29-1
CSTRSAGSETQYF
TGCAGCACCCGCTCCGCGGGGTCTGAGACCCAGTACTTC
>many|TRBJ1-2|TRBD1|TRBV2
CASREVGGTYGYTF
TGTGCCAGCAGGGAGGTAGGGGGCACCTATGGCTACACCTTC
>many|TRBJ1-5|NA|TRBV20-1
CSARLPYRSNQPQHF
TGCAGTGCTAGACTTCCTTATCGGAGCAATCAGCCCCAGCATTTT
>NA|TRBJ1-1|TRBD1|TRBV28
CASSPPPGTGPEAFF
TGTGCCAGCAGTCCGCCCCCCGGGACAGGGCCTGAAGCTTTCTTT
>NA|TRBJ2-5|TRBD1|TRBV4-1
CASSQVVLQGRETQYF
TGCGCCAGCAGCCAAGTGGTGTTACAGGGGCGGGAGACCCAGTACTTC
>many|TRBJ2-2|NA|TRBV30
CAWSDGSTNTGELFF
TGTGCCTGGAGTGACGGGTCTACGAACACCGGGGAGCTGTTTTTT
>NA|TRBJ1-1|NA|TRBV25-1
CASRIGVNTEAFF
TGTGCCAGCCGCATTGGGGTGAACACTGAAGCTTTCTTT
>many|TRBJ2-7|TRBD2|TRBV2
CASSAGTSGPNKAYEQYF
TGTGCCAGCAGTGCCGGGACTAGCGGACCCAATAAGGCCTACGAGCAGTACTTC